This TCR beta chain was captured in a study of blood T cell repertoires in COVID-19. In the study overall: The United States, Italy and Spain were the sources of the acute and convalescent COVID-19 samples. PBMCs, B-cell-depleted T cells, or T cells provided the cDNA or gDNA that made up the material.

Original processing methods: For nucleated cells, counts were estimated from reference gene primer amplification. Assay used: immunoSEQ multiplex PCR; TCRdb lists only in-frame clones, some missing. For V, J and clone size, that table is used; D and trimming come from the DNA. The sample holds under 90,000 clones, around 88% seen once. Germline V lookup: CDR1 GTSNPN, CDR2 SVGIG (reference sequence). This CDR3 is built from 12 residues. Trimming removed 5 bases from V and 11 bases from J, with 15 bases in between. The chain has TRBV30 and TRBJ1-4; D is undetermined. Sequenced input: peripheral blood. This TCR derives from a man aged 60 to 75 with acute or convalescent COVID-19. The CDR3 region is CAWGDGPGKLFF. The CDR3, as DNA: TGTGCCTGGGGTGACGGTCCGGGGAAACTGTTTTTT. The whole variable domain, filled in from reference TRBV30 and TRBJ1-4, reads SQTIHQWPATLVQPVGSPLSLECTVEGTSNPNLYWYRQAAGRGLQLLFYSVGIGQISSEVPQNLSASRPQDRQFILSSKKLLLSDSGFYLCAWGDGPGKLFFGSGTQLSVL.